This entry is about one T cell receptor (beta chain). Its antigen remains unidentified. Healthy HIV-negative adults without recent acute infections or vaccinations served as donors. Memory CD4+ cells were the fraction left after CD45RA+ naive selection. The CDR3 length is 14 residues. V shed 3 bases and J shed 10 bases, with 15 bases lying between them. In germline, CDR1 is LNHDA, CDR2 SQIVND (reference sequence). The data are from a study of shared clonotypes between healthy human individuals. Using immunoSEQ multiplex PCR, the repertoire was profiled, and TCRdb retains in-frame clones only, with some absent. The sample shows about 1 million clones, under 80% of them seen only once. Broader study findings: Only a few donors were included, so the genetic and exposure-history diversity represented was limited. The generation probabilities recorded for non-shared clonotypes fell below those of clonotypes shared by all four donors.

The sample taken for sequencing was memory CD4+ T cells sorted from blood. Specified subset: CD45RA-negative fraction. This TCR derives from a man aged 18 to 29 in good health. V usage is TRBV19 and J usage is TRBJ1-4; tentatively, D is TRBD1 (5 bases). For the CDR3, the DNA is TGTGCCAGTAGTATCCAGATCCGCGGGGGAAAACTGTTTTTT. Translated, it gives CASSIQIRGGKLFF.